This T cell receptor (beta chain) is drawn from a study of blood T cell repertoires in COVID-19. Study information: Samples representing acute and convalescent COVID-19 were sourced from the United States, Italy and Spain.

Profiled with immunoSEQ multiplex PCR; TCRdb holds only in-frame clones, not every one. The data show about 210,000 clones, roughly 90% seen once. The CDR3 totals 17 residues. From germline, CDR1 is SGHKS and CDR2 YYEKEE (reference sequence). V was clipped by 4 bases and J by 2 bases, with 19 bases between them. Input material: peripheral blood. The clonotype was recovered from a man in his 70s with acute or convalescent COVID-19. The chain couples TRBV5-5 to TRBJ1-5, with D tentatively TRBD1 (5 bases). The CDR3 sequence is CASSPRGGARGNQPQHF. The CDR3 nucleotides are TGTGCCAGCAGCCCTAGGGGAGGGGCGAGAGGCAATCAGCCCCAGCATTTT.